These T cell receptor beta chains were read from a single sample in a study of Tregs in tolerant kidney transplant recipients. Sequenced by immunoSEQ multiplex PCR; TCRdb stores in-frame clones only, minus some. The sample yields tens of thousands of clones, roughly nine tenths seen once. This specimen was CD4+ T cells from blood, taken before the transplant. These receptors all come from a human donor who received a combined kidney and bone marrow transplant. Each CDR3 is given without its conserved first and last residue. The order of the fields is J gene, V gene, CDR3 protein.

TRBJ2-1,TRBV5-1,ASSFSGSGNEQF
TRBJ2-5,TRBV7-3,ASSLMARGTQY
TRBJ2-1,TRBV13,ASSSRGSNEQF
TRBJ2-3,TRBV4-2,ASSQEGQGTTDTQY
TRBJ2-7,TRBV18,ASSVTGVLYEQY
TRBJ1-1,TRBV29-1,SGGRADSTEAF
TRBJ2-7,TRBV28,ASSVGVSYEQY
TRBJ2-5,TRBV7-2,ASSLGRGGMETQY
TRBJ1-2,TRBV6-4,AIRERTGETNYGYT
TRBJ2-5,TRBV7-9,ASSQGQVGGTQY